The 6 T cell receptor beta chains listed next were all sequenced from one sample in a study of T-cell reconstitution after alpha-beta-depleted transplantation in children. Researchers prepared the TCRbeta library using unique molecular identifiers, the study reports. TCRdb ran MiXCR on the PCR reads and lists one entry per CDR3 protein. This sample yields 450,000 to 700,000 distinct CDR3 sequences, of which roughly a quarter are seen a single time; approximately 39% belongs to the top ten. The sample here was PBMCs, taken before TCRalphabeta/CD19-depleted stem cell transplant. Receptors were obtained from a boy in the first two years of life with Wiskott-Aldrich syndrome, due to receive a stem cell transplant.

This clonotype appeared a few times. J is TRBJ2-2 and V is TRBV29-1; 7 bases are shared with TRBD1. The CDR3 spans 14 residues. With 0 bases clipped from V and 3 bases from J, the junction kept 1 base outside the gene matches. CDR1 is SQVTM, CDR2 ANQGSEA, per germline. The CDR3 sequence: CSVEEQGHTGELFF. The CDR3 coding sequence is TGCAGCGTTGAAGAACAGGGGCACACCGGGGAGCTGTTTTTT.

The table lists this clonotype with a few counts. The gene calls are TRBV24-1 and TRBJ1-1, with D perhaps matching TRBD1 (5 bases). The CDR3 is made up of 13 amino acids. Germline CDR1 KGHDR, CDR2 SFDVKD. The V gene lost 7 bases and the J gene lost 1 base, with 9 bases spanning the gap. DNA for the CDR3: TGTGCCACCAGCAAGACAGAGAACACTGAAGCTTTCTTT. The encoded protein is CATSKTENTEAFF.

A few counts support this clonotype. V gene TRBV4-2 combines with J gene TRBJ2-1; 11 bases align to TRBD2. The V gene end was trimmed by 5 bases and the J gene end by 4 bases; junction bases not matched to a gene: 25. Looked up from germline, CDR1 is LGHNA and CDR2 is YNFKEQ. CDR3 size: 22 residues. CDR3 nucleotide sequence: TGTGCCAGCAGCGAACGGTCGGTTGGAGGGTCGGTACTAGCGGGAGTATACAATGAGCAGTTCTTC. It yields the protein CASSERSVGGSVLAGVYNEQFF.

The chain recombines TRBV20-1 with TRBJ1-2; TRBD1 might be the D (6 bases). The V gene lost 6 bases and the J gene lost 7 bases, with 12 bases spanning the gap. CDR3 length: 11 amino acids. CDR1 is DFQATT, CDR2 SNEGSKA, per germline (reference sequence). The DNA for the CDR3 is TGCAGTGCCACAGGGCTGGCTGGCTACACCTTC. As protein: CSATGLAGYTF.

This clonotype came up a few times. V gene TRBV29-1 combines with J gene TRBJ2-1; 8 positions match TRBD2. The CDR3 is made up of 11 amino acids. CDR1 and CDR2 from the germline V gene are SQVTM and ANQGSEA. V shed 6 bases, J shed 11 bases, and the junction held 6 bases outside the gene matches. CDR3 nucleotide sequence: TGCAGCGTAGACCTTAGCGGGAAGCAGTTCTTC. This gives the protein CSVDLSGKQFF.

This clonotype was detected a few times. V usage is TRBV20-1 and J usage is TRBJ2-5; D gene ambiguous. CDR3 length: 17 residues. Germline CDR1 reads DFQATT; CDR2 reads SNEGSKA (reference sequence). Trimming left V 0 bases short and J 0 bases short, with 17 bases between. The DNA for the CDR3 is TGCAGTGCTAGAGAATGGGCAGACTTTTCCAACCAAGAGACCCAGTACTTC. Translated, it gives CSAREWADFSNQETQYF.